These 32 T cell receptor beta chains were sequenced from one sample in a study of T cell responses to AZD1222 COVID-19 vaccine. Libraries were prepared by immunoSEQ multiplex PCR; TCRdb keeps only in-frame clonotypes and omits some of them. Among more than 90,000 clones listed, 85% to 90% were seen once. The sample consisted of peripheral blood, taken 28 days after the second AZD1222 dose. The receptor set was obtained from an adult who received the AZD1222 COVID-19 vaccine.

CDR3 DNA: TGTGCCAGCGGAAGTTCTTGGGGGCAGACCGGGGAGCTGTTTTTT. This gives the protein CASGSSWGQTGELFF. The chain couples TRBV2 to TRBJ2-2, with a tentative D call TRBD1 (6 bases). The CDR3 sequence is 15 residues long. Deletions cut 8 bases from V and 5 bases from J, with 18 bases between. The germline gives CDR1 SNHLY, CDR2 FYNNEI.

The chain joins TRBV19 to TRBJ2-2; 8 bases align to TRBD2. The ends lost 2 bases at V and 5 bases at J; junction bases unmatched: 4. The CDR3 spans 15 residues. CDR1 is LNHDA and CDR2 is SQIVND in the germline V gene (reference sequence). In DNA form, the CDR3 reads TGTGCCAGTAGTATATTTGGCGGGGGGACCGGGGAGCTGTTTTTT. This translates into CASSIFGGGTGELFF.

The chain links TRBV18 to TRBJ1-4; D perhaps matches TRBD1 (5 bases). This CDR3 contains 15 residues. CDR1 KGHSH and CDR2 LQKENI come from the germline V gene. V lost 3 bases and J lost 5, with 13 bases in between. The CDR3 loop reads CASSPQKGPNEKLFF. CDR3 bases: TGTGCCAGCTCACCCCAGAAGGGACCAAATGAAAAACTGTTTTTT.

Regarding this clone: A junction boundary mismatches the germline segment, possibly from a read error. The chain links TRBV28 to TRBJ1-2; the D is unclear. CDR3 length equals 12 residues. Germline V gives CDR1 MDHEN, CDR2 SYDVKM. Here the CDR3 reads CASSLMGSGVAF. Written as DNA, the CDR3 is TGTGCCAGCAGTTTAATGGGCAGTGGGGTAGCCTTC.

The chain couples TRBV5-4 to TRBJ2-5; D is perhaps TRBD2 (5 bases). Trimming pared 4 bases from V and 2 bases from J, leaving 12 bases between. Germline-derived CDR1 and CDR2 are SGHNT and YYREEE (reference sequence). The CDR3 extends over 14 amino acids. CDR3 sequence (DNA): TGTGCCAGCAGCGCGGACTCGAATCAAGAGACCCAGTACTTC. It encodes CASSADSNQETQYF.

CDR3: CASSPKGLAGPSTDTQYF. DNA for the CDR3: TGTGCCAGCAGCCCAAAGGGACTAGCGGGTCCCAGCACAGATACGCAGTATTTT. This chain joins TRBV11-2 and TRBJ2-3; the match to TRBD2 covers 12 bases. Germline assignment: CDR1 SGHAT and CDR2 FQNNGV. V lost 5 bases and J lost 0; bases outside the gene matches: 9. The CDR3 totals 18 residues.

This CDR3 reads CATSRSLAGGPHEQYF. The CDR3 nucleotides read TGTGCCACCAGCAGATCACTAGCGGGAGGGCCCCACGAGCAGTACTTC. This rearrangement joins TRBV15 to TRBJ2-7, with TRBD2 matching 13 bases. Germline V gene lookup returns CDR1 LNHNV and CDR2 YYDKDF (reference sequence). This CDR3 has 16 amino acids. Trimming took 2 bases from V and 5 from J; bases not matched to a gene: 6.

This chain uses TRBV2 with TRBJ1-2; 7 nucleotides match TRBD1. J lost 8 bases, V lost 2 bases, and 5 bases had no gene match. The CDR3 runs 13 residues. Germline V gene sequence: CDR1 SNHLY, CDR2 FYNNEI. CDR3 sequence reads: CASSESAGGGYTF. The CDR3 DNA reads TGTGCCAGCAGTGAATCCGCAGGGGGGGGCTACACCTTC.

The genes are TRBV28 and TRBJ1-4, with TRBD1 identical over 8 bases. The CDR3 extends over 16 amino acids. Looked up from germline, CDR1 is MDHEN and CDR2 is SYDVKM. After removal of 10 bases from V and 6 bases from J, the junction contained 16 bases not matched to a gene. The CDR3 region is CAIQTIGQGGHEKLFF. The CDR3 DNA is TGTGCCATTCAAACAATAGGACAGGGAGGTCATGAAAAACTGTTTTTT.

The chain recombines TRBV29-1 with TRBJ2-6; possibly TRBD1 for D (6 bases). The CDR3 is 16 residues long. CDR1 and CDR2 (germline): SQVTM, ANQGSEA. Trimming took 6 bases from V and 0 from J, leaving 15 bases between them. CDR3 nucleotides: TGCAGCGTGGGTTACCAGGGGTACTCTGGGGCCAACGTCCTGACTTTC. This sequence encodes CSVGYQGYSGANVLTF.

This clone was found once. V usage is TRBV6-1 and J usage is TRBJ2-6; 10 bases align to TRBD1. The CDR3 totals 20 residues. Germline V lookup: CDR1 MNHNS, CDR2 SASEGT. V lost 1 base and J lost 2; bases outside the gene matches: 11. The CDR3 reads CASSEGGVGTGDPGANVLTF. In DNA, the CDR3 is TGTGCCAGCAGTGAAGGAGGCGTGGGGACAGGGGACCCTGGGGCCAACGTCCTGACTTTC.

This chain joins TRBV30 and TRBJ2-7; 7 bases line up with TRBD1. Germline CDR1 GTSNPN, CDR2 SVGIG (reference sequence). V was clipped by 8 bases and J by 0 bases; unmatched bases: 10. The CDR3 sequence is 14 residues long. The CDR3 loop is CAGRDRSTSYEQYF. Here the CDR3 DNA reads TGTGCCGGTAGGGACAGATCAACCTCCTACGAGCAGTACTTC.

The chain has TRBV5-4 and TRBJ1-4; D uncertain. The V and J ends lost 0 bases and 0 bases respectively, with 3 bases between them. The CDR3 sequence is 14 residues long. Germline CDR1 is SGHNT and CDR2 is YYREEE (reference sequence). The CDR3: CASSLAATNEKLFF. The CDR3 DNA follows: TGTGCCAGCAGCTTGGCCGCAACTAATGAAAAACTGTTTTTT.

The chain links TRBV11-2 to TRBJ1-2; D gene unclear. V shed 3 bases and J shed 4 bases, with 9 bases lying between them. Germline V gene sequence: CDR1 SGHAT, CDR2 FQNNGV. This CDR3 is built from 13 residues. The CDR3 region is CASSFVRGYGYTF. As DNA, the CDR3 is TGTGCCAGCAGCTTTGTCAGAGGCTATGGCTACACCTTC.

DNA for the CDR3: TGTGCCAGCAGCTCTCGGACAGGGTCGGTTTCCGGGGAGCTGTTTTTT. It specifies CASSSRTGSVSGELFF. J is TRBJ2-2 and V is TRBV6-6; the match to TRBD1 covers 8 bases. The CDR3 has 16 residues. The V and J ends lost 6 bases and 6 bases, in that order; junction bases with no gene match: 12. CDR1 and CDR2 from the germline V gene are MNHNY and SVGAGI (reference sequence).

V and J are TRBV6-5 and TRBJ1-1, with D unresolved. Germline V lookup: CDR1 MNHEY, CDR2 SVGAGI. The length of the CDR3 is 14 residues. The germline V and J ends were trimmed by 5 bases and 1 base, with 11 bases remaining between them. CDR3 in amino acids: CASSRRVGNTEAFF. The CDR3 DNA is TGTGCCAGCAGTAGGAGGGTTGGGAACACTGAAGCTTTCTTT.

The chain recombines TRBV5-6 with TRBJ2-4, with D possibly matching TRBD2 (6 bases). The V end was cut by 6 bases, the J end by 3 bases, with 13 bases between. CDR1 SGHDT and CDR2 YYEEEE come from the germline V gene. The CDR3 contains 14 residues. In DNA form, the CDR3 reads TGTGCCAGCAACCTCCTGGGGGGCAAAAACATTCAGTACTTC. Translating gives CASNLLGGKNIQYF.

V usage is TRBV28 and J usage is TRBJ2-7; D unclear. V was pared by 2 bases and J by 5 bases, with 13 bases between. Germline V gene data show CDR1 as MDHEN and CDR2 as SYDVKM. CDR3 length: 14 residues. Here the CDR3 reads CASSLGQPADEQYF. CDR3 bases: TGTGCCAGCAGTTTAGGGCAGCCGGCGGACGAGCAGTACTTC.

This clone was seen only once. The rearrangement joins TRBV5-1 to TRBJ1-2; D unresolved. The V end was cut by 1 base, the J end by 2 bases, with 15 bases between. This CDR3 has 16 amino acids. Germline V gene lookup returns CDR1 SGHRS and CDR2 YFSETQ. CDR3 nucleotides: TGCGCCAGCAGCTTGCAATCTTCAGGCTCCAACTATGGCTACACCTTC. Protein sequence: CASSLQSSGSNYGYTF.

The chain has TRBV29-1 and TRBJ1-1, with TRBD1 matching over 7 bases. There are 13 residues in the CDR3. The germline V gene has CDR1 SQVTM and CDR2 ANQGSEA. Trimming cost V 7 bases and J 4 bases; bases outside gene matches: 9. CDR3: CSGSLTGATEAFF. Written as DNA, the CDR3 is TGCAGCGGAAGCCTAACAGGGGCCACTGAAGCTTTCTTT.

This chain joins TRBV2 and TRBJ2-1; maybe TRBD2 (6 bases). Germline loops: CDR1 SNHLY, CDR2 FYNNEI. Trimming shortened V by 5 bases and J by 6 bases, and 14 bases separated the two germline ends. CDR3 size: 14 residues. CDR3 nucleotides: TGTGCCAGCAGTTACGCGGAGGGTCCCAATGAGCAGTTCTTC. This gives the protein CASSYAEGPNEQFF.

This chain links TRBV19 with TRBJ1-5, with 9 bases lining up with TRBD1. The V gene end was trimmed by 7 bases and the J gene end by 7 bases; junction bases not matched to a gene: 11. CDR1 LNHDA and CDR2 SQIVND come from the germline V gene (reference sequence). The CDR3 is 15 amino acids. CDR3 bases: TGTGCCAGTATGGACAGGGGAACAATCAGGCAGCCCCAGCATTTT. This encodes CASMDRGTIRQPQHF.

Concerning this clone: At one boundary the junction diverges from the germline segment, which might be a read error. The V call is TRBV15, the J call TRBJ2-1; D is unclear. Per germline, CDR1 LNHNV and CDR2 YYDKDF (reference sequence). The CDR3 spans 13 residues. The CDR3: CATSRPSSNEQFF. CDR3 nucleotides: TGTGCCACCAGCAGACCCTCCTCCAATGAGCAGTTCTTC.

The table lists this clone with a few counts. The chain combines TRBV19 with TRBJ1-2, with a tentative D call TRBD1 (6 bases). Per the germline V gene, CDR1 is LNHDA and CDR2 is SQIVND (reference sequence). The CDR3 covers 15 residues. With 7 bases removed from V and 4 bases from J, the gap between germline ends came to 19 bases. Here the CDR3 reads CASIPQGPYRYGYTF. The CDR3, as DNA: TGTGCCAGTATCCCACAGGGACCGTACCGCTATGGCTACACCTTC.

The chain joins TRBV24-1 to TRBJ1-1; tentative D call: TRBD1 (6 bases). The CDR3 loop spans 14 amino acids. Germline CDR1 and CDR2: KGHDR and SFDVKD. Trimming left V 5 bases short and J 5 bases short, with 14 bases between. The CDR3 coding sequence is TGTGCCACCAGTGCAGGGGAGGAATGGACTGAAGCTTTCTTT. Protein: CATSAGEEWTEAFF.

The V gene is TRBV29-1, the J gene TRBJ2-7; 7 bases align to TRBD1. The V gene end was trimmed by 7 bases and the J gene end by 1 base; junction bases not matched to a gene: 10. CDR1 is SQVTM and CDR2 is ANQGSEA in the germline V gene. The CDR3 consists of 14 residues. The CDR3 here is CSAWDSSGSYEQYF. The CDR3 coding sequence is TGCAGCGCCTGGGACAGCTCAGGTTCCTACGAGCAGTACTTC.

V is TRBV11-1 and J is TRBJ2-5; D gene ambiguous. CDR3 length: 12 amino acids. CDR1 and CDR2 from the germline V gene are SGHAT and FQDESV (reference sequence). With 4 bases removed from V and 9 bases from J, the gap between germline ends came to 12 bases. The CDR3 bases are TGTGCCAGCAGCTCCCTAATGAATTCCCAGTACTTC. Encoded protein: CASSSLMNSQYF.

The chain couples TRBV18 to TRBJ2-7; D call uncertain. V was clipped by 6 bases and J by 1 base, with 13 bases between them. The CDR3 has 14 amino acids. Germline V CDR1 and CDR2: KGHSH, LQKENI. CDR3: CASSPKVSSYEQYF. The CDR3 region has the DNA TGTGCCAGCTCCCCCAAGGTTTCTTCCTACGAGCAGTACTTC.

The V and J genes are TRBV30 and TRBJ1-1; tentative D call: TRBD1 (5 bases). The germline CDR1 and CDR2 sequences are GTSNPN and SVGIG (reference sequence). The CDR3 spans 15 residues. V was shortened by 0 bases and J by 7 bases, with 18 bases between the two germline ends. The DNA of the CDR3 is TGTGCCTGGAGTGTGGGGATCGGGGCACAGCTTGAAGCTTTCTTT. This encodes CAWSVGIGAQLEAFF. The full variable domain, with the rest looked up from reference TRBV30 and TRBJ1-1, is SQTIHQWPATLVQPVGSPLSLECTVEGTSNPNLYWYRQAAGRGLQLLFYSVGIGQISSEVPQNLSASRPQDRQFILSSKKLLLSDSGFYLCAWSVGIGAQLEAFFGQGTRLTVV.

The chain couples TRBV13 to TRBJ2-7; D perhaps matches TRBD2 (5 bases). The germline CDR1 and CDR2 sequences are PRHDT and FYEKMQ (reference sequence). With 4 bases removed from V and 9 bases from J, the gap between germline ends came to 22 bases. CDR3 length: 15 amino acids. CDR3 in DNA: TGTGCCAGCAGCTGGACTGAAGCCCCAATACGGGTGCAGTACTTC. This codes for CASSWTEAPIRVQYF.

V and J are TRBV9 and TRBJ2-1, with TRBD2 matching over 11 bases. This CDR3 is built from 15 residues. Trimming took 3 bases from V and 7 from J; bases not matched to a gene: 6. CDR1 SGDLS and CDR2 YYNGEE come from the germline V gene. The CDR3 loop is CASSDRLAGFNEQFF. DNA for the CDR3: TGTGCCAGCAGCGATCGACTAGCGGGGTTTAATGAGCAGTTCTTC.

The chain is built from TRBV19 and TRBJ2-5, with D tentatively TRBD1 or TRBD2 (5 bases each). Germline V CDR1 and CDR2: LNHDA, SQIVND (reference sequence). Trimming left V 4 bases short and J 5 bases short, with 5 bases between. The CDR3 covers 11 residues. CDR3 DNA: TGTGCCAGTAGTAGGGGGGAGACCCAGTACTTC. Translated: CASSRGETQYF.